The 23 T cell receptor beta chains given below trace back to one sample, sequenced in a study of shared clonotypes between healthy human individuals. The assay was immunoSEQ multiplex PCR, and TCRdb's table has in-frame clones only and misses some. The data hold 950,000 to 1,200,000 clones, with 70% to 85% observed a single time. Sequencing input: memory CD4+ T cells from PBMCs. Stated subset: CD45RA-negative fraction. The source is a young man in good health. Some clones in this sample may be carry-over from other donors' samples.

This clone was recorded only once. This sequence joins TRBV2 and TRBJ1-1; 8 bases are a match to TRBD1. This CDR3 region has 14 residues. V was clipped by 3 bases and J by 3 bases; unmatched bases: 3. Germline CDR1 is SNHLY and CDR2 is FYNNEI. CDR3 sequence: CASSDRTGHTEAFF. Here the CDR3 DNA reads TGTGCCAGCAGTGACCGGACAGGGCACACTGAAGCTTTCTTT.

This clone appeared a single time. The rearrangement joins TRBV4-1 to TRBJ1-2; 7 bases line up with TRBD1. This CDR3 spans 14 amino acids. The germline CDR1 and CDR2 sequences are MGHRA and YSYEKL. J was trimmed by 6 bases and V by 0 bases; bases with no gene match: 4. The CDR3 sequence: CASSQDRGFNGYTF. In nucleotides, the CDR3 is TGCGCCAGCAGCCAAGACAGGGGGTTCAATGGCTACACCTTC.

In regard to this clone: In the same sample, other DNA sequences code for this CDR3. This chain uses TRBV2 with TRBJ2-5; TRBD1 aligns across 8 bases. V trimming: 6 bases; J trimming: 3 bases; junction bases outside the gene matches: 3. The CDR3 extends over 13 amino acids. CDR1 and CDR2 (germline): SNHLY, FYNNEI. Written as DNA, the CDR3 is TGTGCCAGCAGCGGGACAGGAAAAGAGACCCAGTACTTC. This sequence encodes CASSGTGKETQYF.

Worth noting for this clone: Other DNA sequences in this sample translate to the same CDR3. This chain uses TRBV11-2 with TRBJ2-1; the D gene is possibly TRBD2 (6 bases). The CDR3 has 14 amino acids. Trimming pared 2 bases from V and 4 bases from J, leaving 9 bases between. Germline V gene lookup returns CDR1 SGHAT and CDR2 FQNNGV. The CDR3, as DNA: TGTGCCAGCAGCTTAAGGGACTTATACAATGAGCAGTTCTTC. Protein: CASSLRDLYNEQFF.

A few counts support this clone. The chain couples TRBV2 to TRBJ1-2, with D perhaps matching TRBD1 (5 bases). Germline V lookup: CDR1 SNHLY, CDR2 FYNNEI. V lost 6 bases and J lost 6, with 11 bases in between. The CDR3 consists of 12 residues. The CDR3 is CASRDQQDGYTF. CDR3 coding DNA: TGTGCCAGCAGGGATCAACAGGATGGCTACACCTTC.

The V call is TRBV14, the J call TRBJ1-1; no firm D call. Trimming took off 7 bases at V and 8 bases at J, with 17 bases between the two ends. The CDR3 spans 13 residues. CDR1 and CDR2 from the germline V gene are SGHDN and FVKESK. The CDR3 sequence: CASTPTREREAFF. CDR3 DNA sequence: TGTGCCAGCACGCCAACGAGGGAAAGGGAAGCTTTCTTT.

In this sample, this clone turned up a few times. Here the CDR3 reads CANRGSNQPQHF. As DNA, the CDR3 is TGTGCCAATCGGGGGTCTAATCAGCCCCAGCATTTT. This chain uses TRBV19 with TRBJ1-5; D possibly corresponds to TRBD1 (5 bases). V was cut by 10 bases and J by 4 bases, with 11 bases left in between. Germline lookup yields CDR1 LNHDA and CDR2 SQIVND (reference sequence). The CDR3 consists of 12 residues.

The genes are TRBV20-1 and TRBJ2-3; the match to TRBD2 covers 7 bases. Trimming took 7 bases from V and 5 from J; bases not matched to a gene: 0. Germline-derived CDR1 and CDR2 are DFQATT and SNEGSKA (reference sequence). This CDR3 has 10 amino acids. Here the CDR3 DNA reads TGCAGTGGGGAGGGAGATACGCAGTATTTT. It codes for CSGEGDTQYF.

The CDR3 DNA sequence: TGTGCCAGTAGACTAGGGGGGATCACTGAAGCTTTCTTT. Encoded protein: CASRLGGITEAFF. The chain uses TRBV19 and TRBJ1-1, with D tentatively TRBD1 (6 bases). The length of the CDR3 is 13 residues. V was cut by 6 bases and J by 4 bases, with 12 bases left in between. Per the germline V gene, CDR1 is LNHDA and CDR2 is SQIVND (reference sequence). Using reference TRBV19 and TRBJ1-1 for the parts outside the CDR3, the full variable domain is DGGITQSPKYLFRKEGQNVTLSCEQNLNHDAMYWYRQDPGQGLRLIYYSQIVNDFQKGDIAEGYSVSREKKESFPLTVTSAQKNPTAFYLCASRLGGITEAFFGQGTRLTVV.

The CDR3 loop reads CASSPFRQGTDTEAFF. CDR3 coding DNA: TGTGCCAGCAGCCCCTTCAGGCAGGGCACTGACACTGAAGCTTTCTTT. This chain joins TRBV7-2 and TRBJ1-1, with D perhaps matching TRBD1 (5 bases). V was cut by 5 bases and J by 3 bases, with 19 bases left in between. This CDR3 has 16 amino acids. Germline V gene data show CDR1 as SGHTA and CDR2 as FQGNSA.

This clone has at least ten counts. V is TRBV5-6 and J is TRBJ2-5; D is possibly TRBD1 or TRBD2 (6 bases each). CDR1 and CDR2 (germline): SGHDT, YYEEEE. The V gene lost 4 bases and the J gene lost 5 bases, with 15 bases spanning the gap. This CDR3 is 14 amino acids long. CDR3 protein: CASSPDGGAETQYF. The CDR3 coding sequence is TGTGCCAGCAGCCCGGACGGGGGCGCGGAGACCCAGTACTTC.

This clone was picked up a small number of times. This rearrangement joins TRBV29-1 to TRBJ2-1, with 15 bases aligning to TRBD2. CDR1 SQVTM and CDR2 ANQGSEA come from the germline V gene. There are 14 residues in the CDR3. After removal of 3 bases from V and 9 bases from J, the junction contained 3 bases not matched to a gene. DNA for the CDR3: TGCAGCGTTGATGGACTAGCGGGAGGGTTTGAGCAGTTCTTC. Translation: CSVDGLAGGFEQFF.

The chain couples TRBV18 to TRBJ1-2; weak D call: TRBD1 (5 bases). V was shortened by 5 bases and J by 8 bases, with 18 bases between the two germline ends. The CDR3 has 14 residues. CDR1 and CDR2 (germline): KGHSH, LQKENI. In DNA form, the CDR3 reads TGTGCCAGCTCAAATCGGGGCGAGGGCTACGGCTACACCTTC. This encodes CASSNRGEGYGYTF.

The rearrangement joins TRBV7-9 to TRBJ2-2, with D perhaps matching TRBD1 (6 bases). CDR1 and CDR2 (germline): SEHNR, FQNEAQ (reference sequence). Between the trimmed V and J ends, which lost 3 bases and 4 bases, there was a span of 9 bases. The CDR3 is made up of 14 amino acids. The CDR3 loop reads CASSFGQSTGELFF. CDR3 nucleotides: TGTGCCAGCAGCTTCGGACAGTCCACCGGGGAGCTGTTTTTT. Full variable domain (remainder filled in from reference TRBV7-9 and TRBJ2-2): DTGVSQNPRHKITKRGQNVTFRCDPISEHNRLYWYRQTLGQGPEFLTYFQNEAQLEKSRLLSDRFSAERPKGSFSTLEIQRTEQGDSAMYLCASSFGQSTGELFFGEGSRLTVL.

A remark on this clone: The sample has other DNA sequences that encode this CDR3 too. This CDR3 reads CASSLEGTDTQYF. DNA for the CDR3: TGTGCCAGCAGTTTAGAGGGGACAGATACGCAGTATTTT. The chain recombines TRBV28 with TRBJ2-3, with D perhaps being TRBD1 or TRBD2 (5 bases each). The CDR3 spans 13 residues. With 2 bases removed from V and 3 bases from J, the gap between germline ends came to 6 bases. Germline V gives CDR1 MDHEN, CDR2 SYDVKM.

The CDR3 sequence: CASSPPGDTIYF. The CDR3 DNA follows: TGCGCCAGCAGCCCGCCCGGTGACACCATATATTTT. This rearrangement joins TRBV5-1 to TRBJ1-3, with D unresolved. V was cut by 4 bases and J by 8 bases, with 10 bases left in between. CDR1 and CDR2 from the germline V gene are SGHRS and YFSETQ. The CDR3 has 12 residues.

This chain uses TRBV29-1 with TRBJ1-4; a possible D gene is TRBD1 (5 bases). V gave up 3 bases and J gave up 4 bases, with 12 bases separating them. The CDR3 is 14 residues long. Per the germline V gene, CDR1 is SQVTM and CDR2 is ANQGSEA. The CDR3 sequence is CSVDSGLGNEKLFF. DNA of the CDR3: TGCAGCGTTGATTCGGGGCTCGGTAATGAAAAACTGTTTTTT.

The chain joins TRBV30 to TRBJ1-6; D is unresolved. This CDR3 contains 12 residues. The V and J ends lost 5 bases and 9 bases respectively, with 11 bases between them. Per germline, CDR1 GTSNPN and CDR2 SVGIG (reference sequence). The CDR3 loop is CAWGRQISPLHF. The CDR3 DNA sequence: TGTGCCTGGGGGCGACAAATTTCACCCCTCCACTTT.

A single count supports this clone. In the same sample, other DNA sequences code for this CDR3. The chain joins TRBV5-1 to TRBJ2-5; TRBD2 might be the D (5 bases). Germline CDR1 SGHRS, CDR2 YFSETQ. The CDR3 length is 14 residues. V gave up 0 bases and J gave up 2 bases, with 8 bases separating them. The DNA for the CDR3 is TGCGCCAGCAGCTTGGCGGGATATCAAGAGACCCAGTACTTC. It translates to CASSLAGYQETQYF. The variable domain in full, completed from reference TRBV5-1 and TRBJ2-5, reads KAGVTQTPRYLIKTRGQQVTLSCSPISGHRSVSWYQQTPGQGLQFLFEYFSETQRNKGNFPGRFSGRQFSNSRSEMNVSTLELGDSALYLCASSLAGYQETQYFGPGTRLLVL.

Details on this clone: This sample also contains other DNA sequences that code for the same CDR3. The rearrangement uses TRBV18 and TRBJ2-7; 11 positions match TRBD2. The germline gives CDR1 KGHSH, CDR2 LQKENI. The CDR3 is made up of 14 amino acids. J gave up 3 bases and V 3 bases, and 1 base lay outside the gene matches. The CDR3, as DNA: TGTGCCAGCTCACCCACTAGCGGGAGCTACGAGCAGTACTTC. Its protein product is CASSPTSGSYEQYF.

The gene calls are TRBV5-4 and TRBJ2-5; D may be TRBD2 (6 bases). This CDR3 spans 16 amino acids. The V and J ends lost 0 bases and 5 bases respectively, with 17 bases between them. Looked up from germline, CDR1 is SGHNT and CDR2 is YYREEE (reference sequence). The CDR3, as DNA: TGTGCCAGCAGCTTGGGGACTAACGGATTTGTGGAGACCCAGTACTTC. Its translation is CASSLGTNGFVETQYF.

The CDR3 coding sequence is TGTGCCAGCAGCTTCCCCCTGGGACTAGCGGAACCTAGCACAGATACGCAGTATTTT. Its translation is CASSFPLGLAEPSTDTQYF. This rearrangement joins TRBV7-3 to TRBJ2-3; 11 positions agree with TRBD2. CDR3 length: 19 amino acids. J lost 0 bases, V lost 3 bases, and 11 bases had no gene match. Germline values: CDR1 SGHTA, CDR2 FQGTGA.

The rearrangement links TRBV7-3 to TRBJ2-6; possibly TRBD1 or TRBD2 for D (5 bases each). Germline-derived CDR1 and CDR2 are SGHTA and FQGTGA. V was clipped by 0 bases and J by 7 bases, with 7 bases between them. This CDR3 is 14 amino acids long. This CDR3 is CASSLTGTANVLTF. DNA of the CDR3: TGTGCCAGCAGCTTAACAGGGACCGCCAACGTCCTGACTTTC. The complete variable domain, with remaining parts taken from reference TRBV7-3 and TRBJ2-6, reads GAGVSQTPSNKVTEKGKYVELRCDPISGHTALYWYRQSLGQGPEFLIYFQGTGAADDSGLPNDRFFAVRPEGSVSTLKIQRTERGDSAVYLCASSLTGTANVLTFGAGSRLTVL.